This T cell receptor (beta chain) appears in the sequencing data of a study of shared clonotypes between healthy human individuals. Study-wide findings and caveats: Since donors were few, the genetic and exposure-history diversity represented was limited. Non-shared clonotypes had lower generation probabilities than clonotypes shared by all four sorted-subset donors.

The CDR3 runs 15 residues. J gave up 4 bases and V 3 bases, and 4 bases lay outside the gene matches. The germline V gene encodes CDR1 SGHAT and CDR2 FQNNGV. The naive CD8 subset, CD45RO-negative cells positively selected for CCR7, excluded terminally differentiated effector memory CD45RA+ cells. HIV-negative, healthy adults without recent acute infections or vaccinations were the donors. For this clone: The target antigen is unknown.

Sequencing used immunoSEQ multiplex PCR; TCRdb keeps in-frame clones, though not all of them. The profile shows about 2 million clones, over 85% of them singletons. The rearrangement links TRBV11-2 to TRBJ2-1; 9 positions match TRBD1. This receptor was obtained from a man aged 18 to 29 in good health. The sequencing sample was made of naive CD8+ T cells sorted from blood. The CDR3 DNA reads as TGTGCCAGCAGCTTTGCGGGACAGGGTTACAATGAGCAGTTCTTC. Translating it yields CASSFAGQGYNEQFF.